Listed below are T cell receptor beta chains from one sample, sequenced in a study of blood T cell repertoires in COVID-19. Repertoires were generated with immunoSEQ multiplex PCR, while TCRdb's copy carries only in-frame clones and drops some. In the table there are about 260,000 clones, roughly four fifths of which are singletons. Sequences were obtained from peripheral blood. These receptors were collected from an elderly woman with acute or convalescent COVID-19. Each CDR3 is given with its conserved first and last residue. The order of the fields is D gene, J gene, V gene, clone size, CDR3 protein, CDR3 DNA. A D gene is named only where the DNA matches it firmly. Clone size is stated in some rows and not others, as once, few, many or a class when expanded.

TRBD2 | TRBJ2-5 | TRBV2 | NA | CASSAGLAKQETQYF | TGTGCCAGCAGTGCGGGACTAGCGAAACAAGAGACCCAGTACTTC
TRBD1 | TRBJ1-1 | TRBV2 | NA | CASSSDRDLGAFF | TGTGCCAGCAGTTCGGACAGGGATCTAGGAGCTTTCTTT
TRBD1 | TRBJ1-5 | TRBV28 | few | CASSGGQESNQPQHF | TGTGCCAGCAGCGGTGGACAGGAGAGCAATCAGCCCCAGCATTTT
NA | TRBJ1-1 | TRBV7-9 | NA | CASYLAGWPTEAFF | TGTGCCAGCTACTTGGCGGGATGGCCCACTGAAGCTTTCTTT
NA | TRBJ1-4 | TRBV19 | once | CASAARGSNEKLFF | TGTGCCAGTGCTGCCAGGGGCTCTAATGAAAAACTGTTTTTT
TRBD1 | TRBJ1-2 | TRBV4-1 | NA | CASSQTGDGYTF | TGCGCCAGCAGCCAGACAGGGGATGGCTACACCTTC
NA | TRBJ2-6 | TRBV19 | NA | CASTDSESSGANVLTF | TGTGCCAGTACCGATTCGGAGAGCTCTGGGGCCAACGTCCTGACTTTC
NA | TRBJ1-1 | TRBV5-1 | NA | CASRESETGYYMNTEAFF | TGCGCCAGCAGGGAATCCGAGACAGGATATTACATGAACACTGAAGCTTTCTTT
TRBD1 | TRBJ1-5 | TRBV18 | NA | CASSPGDSLFSNQPQHF | TGTGCCAGCTCGCCTGGGGACAGCCTTTTTAGCAATCAGCCCCAGCATTTT
NA | TRBJ1-1 | TRBV19 | NA | CASSINPGLGTEAFF | TGTGCCAGTAGTATTAATCCAGGACTGGGAACTGAAGCTTTCTTT